The source of this TCR beta chain is a study of blood T cell repertoires in COVID-19. Across the whole study: The cDNA or gDNA used as material had been derived from T cells, B-cell-depleted T cells, or PBMCs.

Original handling: Using reference gene primer amplification, nucleated cell counts were estimated. Measured with immunoSEQ multiplex PCR; TCRdb has only the in-frame clones, and not every one. The V and J calls and clone size are taken from that table; D and trimming were inferred from the DNA. The repertoire holds about 200,000 clones, with approximately 78% as singletons. Input material: peripheral blood. The receptor was derived from a woman older than 75 with acute or convalescent COVID-19.

CDR3 DNA sequence: TGTGCCAGCAGCGTTTCGAATAGGGGGCCGGACACTGAAGCTTTCTTT. This gives the protein CASSVSNRGPDTEAFF. This chain links TRBV9 with TRBJ1-1, with 7 bases that match TRBD1. The CDR3 has 16 residues. J gave up 3 bases and V 2 bases, and 10 bases lay outside the gene matches. The germline CDR1 and CDR2 sequences are SGDLS and YYNGEE. Looking up the rest from reference TRBV9 and TRBJ1-1 gives the full variable domain: DSGVTQTPKHLITATGQRVTLRCSPRSGDLSVYWYQQSLDQGLQFLIQYYNGEERAKGNILERFSAQQFPDLHSELNLSSLELGDSALYFCASSVSNRGPDTEAFFGQGTRLTVV.